The 5 T cell receptor beta chains in this list originate from one sample, sequenced in a study of cytomegalovirus exposure and HLA in healthy donors. PCR was performed using 60 Vbeta and 13 Jbeta primers. Only in-frame clones appear in the TCRdb table, and some are missing; sequencing was by immunoSEQ multiplex PCR. This sample has tens of thousands of clones, with about 88% found just once. Material for sequencing was PBMCs. The receptors here all came from a man younger than 35 in good health and CMV-seronegative.

A few counts support this clone. The chain combines TRBV2 with TRBJ2-5; 8 positions agree with TRBD1. V was pared by 7 bases and J by 4 bases, with 11 bases of the junction left unmatched. The CDR3 extends over 15 amino acids. CDR1 and CDR2 (germline): SNHLY, FYNNEI. The CDR3 DNA reads as TGTGCCAGCACCCAGACAGGGGCAGCGGGAGAGACCCAGTACTTC. Translation gives CASTQTGAAGETQYF.

The rearrangement joins TRBV4-2 to TRBJ2-3; TRBD2 matches at 9 bases. The length of the CDR3 is 18 residues. CDR1 and CDR2 from the germline V gene are LGHNA and YNFKEQ. With 4 bases clipped from V and 5 bases from J, the junction kept 16 bases outside the gene matches. CDR3 in amino acids: CASSREALAGPLGDTQYF. In DNA form, the CDR3 reads TGTGCCAGCAGCCGAGAGGCCCTAGCGGGGCCTCTCGGAGATACGCAGTATTTT.

J is TRBJ2-7 and V is TRBV5-6; the match to TRBD2 covers 9 bases. This CDR3 comprises 18 residues. With V trimmed by 0 bases and J by 5 bases, 15 bases remained unmatched. Germline V lookup: CDR1 SGHDT, CDR2 YYEEEE. The CDR3 sequence is CASSLGFLAGEGFDEQYF. CDR3 nucleotides: TGTGCCAGCAGCTTGGGTTTTTTAGCGGGAGAAGGGTTTGACGAGCAGTACTTC.

This clone was detected only once. V usage is TRBV7-9 and J usage is TRBJ1-2, with a possible D match to TRBD1 (5 bases). V was trimmed by 0 bases and J by 7 bases, leaving 12 bases between them. CDR1 SEHNR and CDR2 FQNEAQ come from the germline V gene (reference sequence). The CDR3 is made up of 14 amino acids. The CDR3, as DNA: TGTGCCAGCAGCTTAGCGACAGTGCATCGTGGCTACACCTTC. It specifies CASSLATVHRGYTF.

The V and J genes are TRBV14 and TRBJ2-1, with D uncertain. Trimming shortened V by 4 bases and J by 3 bases, and 13 bases separated the two germline ends. Germline V gives CDR1 SGHDN, CDR2 FVKESK. CDR3 length: 15 residues. The CDR3 bases are TGTGCCAGCAGCCGGGTGGCACAGTTCTACAATGAGCAGTTCTTC. Translation gives CASSRVAQFYNEQFF. Combining the CDR3 with reference TRBV14 and TRBJ2-1 gives the whole variable domain EAGVTQFPSHSVIEKGQTVTLRCDPISGHDNLYWYRRVMGKEIKFLLHFVKESKQDESGMPNNRFLAERTGGTYSTLKVQPAELEDSGVYFCASSRVAQFYNEQFFGPGTRLTVL.